This T cell receptor (beta chain) was sequenced during a study of cytomegalovirus exposure and HLA in healthy donors. Germline V lookup: CDR1 SGHTA, CDR2 FQGNSA. J lost 10 bases, V lost 6 bases, and 13 bases had no gene match. The CDR3 is made up of 15 amino acids. With 60 Vbeta and 13 Jbeta primers, the PCR was carried out. Profiling relied on immunoSEQ multiplex PCR, and the TCRdb table lists in-frame clones only, not all of them. The table includes about 160,000 clones, 80% to 90% detected once. The chain is built from TRBV7-2 and TRBJ2-1; TRBD1 agrees at 9 bases. This TCR was sampled from a male donor in good health and CMV-seronegative. The sequenced sample consisted of PBMCs. The DNA for the CDR3 is TGTGCCAGCAGTCGATGGACAGGGGTGGGGAGGGAGCAGTTCTTC. Its translation: CASSRWTGVGREQFF.